This T cell receptor beta chain appears in the sequencing data of a study of blood T cell repertoires in COVID-19 (TCRdb year 2020). About the investigation overall: Samples from collaborators originated in the United States, Italy and Spain and spanned both the acute and convalescent phases of COVID-19. Subjects who had been exposed to COVID-19, were actively infected with it, or had recovered from it provided the deeply sampled blood TCRbeta repertoires that made up the dataset. The repertoires were released in a freely available public database meant as a resource for research on the immune response to SARS-CoV-2. Nearly every sample came with metadata listing a de-identified subject ID, COVID-19 status, age in years and sex. Where available, HLA class I and class II types were obtained from metadata supplied by the sample provider rather than from assay-based typing. The material from the prospective study consisted of cDNA or gDNA derived from T cells, B-cell-depleted T cells, or PBMCs. Samples were obtained from the ongoing ImmuneRACE study (first 160 participants) and from some 1,200 subjects provided by 6 global collaborators.

The collaborating institutions used their own protocols to collect whole blood in K2EDTA tubes. For TCRbeta analysis, collaborators shipped samples in one of three forms: frozen whole blood, isolated PBMCs, or DNA extracted from either of those sample types. Notes on this clone: It lacks a known antigen. One base away there is no much larger clone; base qualities are not given.

TCRbeta CDR3 regions were amplified from genomic DNA using the immunoSEQ Assay, a bias-controlled multiplex PCR. For the original study's pipeline: Within the assay, amplification of reference gene primers was used to estimate how many nucleated cells each sample contained. To quantify the absolute abundance of each unique TCRbeta CDR3 rearrangement, sequence reads were collapsed and filtered. Productive Simpson clonality was computed per sample as the square root of Simpson's diversity index over productive rearrangements. TCRdb carries this immuneACCESS record with in-frame sequences only. Its versions omit some clonotypes, under half of them owing to an unresolved V gene in the studies checked, with the rest unexplained. That table gives V, J and clone size, and the DNA gave D and trimming. Recorded for this sample are around 180,000 clones; around 88% of them occurred a single time. The ten largest clones add up to 3.5% to 4.5% of the sample.

The investigation overall reported the following: Clinical and demographic metadata were provided uncurated, with the amount varying by source and participant.

Trimming leaves V shorter by 4 bases and J shorter by 10 bases, with the junction holding 5 bases beyond the gene matches. There are 15 amino acids in the CDR3, from cysteine to phenylalanine inclusive. Only the CDR3 region is kept as DNA, spanning 45 bases read in frame from base 1. According to the germline V gene (reference sequence), CDR1 reads LGHDT and CDR2 reads YNNKEL. The sample was peripheral blood. The TCR was taken from a woman aged 30 to 39 with acute or convalescent COVID-19. Recombination joined TRBV3-1 (or the pseudogene TRBV3-2) with TRBJ2-1; TRBD2 matches 15 bases in the middle. CDR3 loop: CASSPGLAGGGEQFF. The nucleotides are TGTGCCAGCAGCCCGGGACTAGCGGGAGGAGGCGAGCAGTTCTTC.